Following are 19 T cell receptor beta chains from one sample sequenced in a study of T cells in Graves' hyperthyroidism and ophthalmopathy. RNA transcripts served as the template for amplifying TCR beta CDR3 regions. Initially, a first-round RT-PCR of the TCR CDR3 employed the HTBI primer set. TCRdb re-analysed the multiplex PCR reads in MiXCR, keeping a single row per CDR3 protein. Here the sample spans 250,000 to 300,000 distinct CDR3 sequences, more than 14% being singletons. The specimen sequenced was blood. Receptors originate from a woman aged 40 to 49 with Graves' hyperthyroidism that later progressed to Graves' ophthalmopathy.

This clonotype was seen ten or more times. The chain links TRBV19 to TRBJ1-5, with 7 bases lining up with TRBD1. CDR1 and CDR2 (germline): LNHDA, SQIVND (reference sequence). The CDR3 totals 16 residues. J gave up 0 bases and V 6 bases, and 8 bases lay outside the gene matches. CDR3: CASSPPGGDSNQPQHF. DNA for the CDR3: TGTGCCAGTAGCCCCCCAGGGGGAGATAGCAATCAGCCCCAGCATTTT.

This chain joins TRBV9 and TRBJ2-3; 7 positions agree with TRBD1. This CDR3 contains 14 residues. Trimming took 0 bases from V and 4 from J; bases not matched to a gene: 2. The germline gives CDR1 SGDLS, CDR2 YYNGEE. Here the CDR3 DNA reads TGTGCCAGCAGCGTAGAACAGGGGCCAGATACGCAGTATTTT. Residues: CASSVEQGPDTQYF.

There are many counts of this clonotype. J is TRBJ2-7 and V is TRBV20-1; the match to TRBD2 covers 12 bases. Germline V gene data show CDR1 as DFQATT and CDR2 as SNEGSKA (reference sequence). Losses at the gene ends were 6 bases for V and 3 bases for J; bases not matched to a gene: 3. The CDR3 spans 13 residues. The CDR3 DNA follows: TGCAGTGCCAGACTAGCGGGAGTCTACGAGCAGTACTTC. Translation: CSARLAGVYEQYF.

There are many counts of this clonotype. The chain carries TRBV7-9 and TRBJ1-2; TRBD1 aligns across 11 bases. With 5 bases clipped from V and 2 bases from J, the junction kept 7 bases outside the gene matches. The CDR3 sequence is 16 residues long. Germline CDR1 reads SEHNR; CDR2 reads FQNEAQ (reference sequence). The CDR3 reads CASSPPRTGGNYGYTF. The CDR3 DNA sequence: TGTGCCAGCAGCCCCCCGCGGACAGGGGGCAACTATGGCTACACCTTC.

The J gene is TRBJ2-1, the V gene TRBV10-1; 7 nucleotides match TRBD2. The germline CDR1 and CDR2 sequences are WNHNN and SYGVQD (reference sequence). This CDR3 is built from 14 residues. Germline trimming cut 2 bases from V and 8 bases from J; bases unmatched to any gene: 6. The CDR3 loop reads CASSENWLADEQFF. The CDR3 nucleotides are TGCGCCAGCAGTGAGAATTGGCTAGCGGATGAGCAGTTCTTC.

This sequence joins TRBV27 and TRBJ2-3; 7 positions match TRBD2. Germline V CDR1 and CDR2: MNHEY, SMNVEV (reference sequence). V trimming: 1 base; J trimming: 0 bases; junction bases outside the gene matches: 7. The CDR3 covers 17 residues. CDR3 DNA sequence: TGTGCCAGCAGTTTATTTCCTAGCGGCCAGAGCACAGATACGCAGTATTTT. Translation: CASSLFPSGQSTDTQYF.

This clonotype was seen a handful of times. V is TRBV5-4 and J is TRBJ1-4; 7 positions match TRBD1. V gave up 7 bases and J gave up 4 bases; unmatched junction bases: 7. Germline V lookup: CDR1 SGHNT, CDR2 YYREEE (reference sequence). This CDR3 region has 14 residues. In DNA form, the CDR3 reads TGTGCCAGCGGAACCGGGACAGTTAATGAAAAACTGTTTTTT. Its protein product is CASGTGTVNEKLFF.

Many counts were recorded for this clonotype. This chain uses TRBV7-2 with TRBJ2-5; 11 bases agree with TRBD1. Germline-derived CDR1 and CDR2 are SGHTA and FQGNSA. The CDR3 has 18 residues. Trimming cost V 4 bases and J 3 bases; bases outside gene matches: 13. Here the CDR3 reads CASSYGTGGIRKKETQYF. CDR3 coding DNA: TGTGCCAGCAGCTACGGGACAGGGGGTATCCGAAAGAAAGAGACCCAGTACTTC.

This clonotype turned up a few times. This chain links TRBV9 with TRBJ2-1; tentative D call: TRBD2 (6 bases). Germline loops: CDR1 SGDLS, CDR2 YYNGEE. CDR3 length equals 15 residues. Between the trimmed V and J ends, which lost 0 bases and 6 bases, there was a span of 13 bases. The chain's CDR3 is CASSVAAGIGNEQFF. The DNA of the CDR3 is TGTGCCAGCAGCGTAGCTGCGGGAATAGGCAATGAGCAGTTCTTC.

This clonotype was seen ten or more times. The rearrangement links TRBV2 to TRBJ2-7; TRBD2 agrees at 12 bases. Germline CDR1 reads SNHLY; CDR2 reads FYNNEI. The CDR3 is 15 residues long. After removal of 6 bases from V and 4 bases from J, the junction contained 7 bases not matched to a gene. The CDR3 protein is CASSKTSGSGYEQYF. CDR3 bases: TGTGCCAGCAGCAAGACTAGCGGGAGTGGGTACGAGCAGTACTTC.

This clonotype was seen at least ten times. The CDR3, as DNA: TGTGCCAGTAAGAGACAGACTCTAGAGCAGTACTTC. Protein: CASKRQTLEQYF. V usage is TRBV28 and J usage is TRBJ2-7, with D possibly being TRBD1 (5 bases). V dropped 9 bases and J dropped 7 bases, with 16 bases sitting between them. This CDR3 comprises 12 residues. CDR1 and CDR2 (germline): MDHEN, SYDVKM.

The table lists this clonotype with a few counts. This chain uses TRBV4-1 with TRBJ1-3; 8 bases align to TRBD1. The germline V gene encodes CDR1 MGHRA and CDR2 YSYEKL. V lost 3 bases and J lost 0; bases outside the gene matches: 7. The length of the CDR3 is 17 residues. CDR3 coding DNA: TGCGCCAGCAGCCAGCCCCGGGACAGGAACTCTGGAAACACCATATATTTT. Residues: CASSQPRDRNSGNTIYF.

The V call is TRBV27, the J call TRBJ1-4; 7 nucleotides line up with TRBD1. J lost 1 base, V lost 5 bases, and 16 bases had no gene match. There are 19 residues in the CDR3. Looked up from germline, CDR1 is MNHEY and CDR2 is SMNVEV (reference sequence). The CDR3 DNA reads as TGTGCCAGCAGTACCCGACAGGGTAATCGGAGGGAAACTAATGAAAAACTGTTTTTT. As protein: CASSTRQGNRRETNEKLFF.

This clonotype was seen only a few times. The V and J genes are TRBV11-2 and TRBJ2-5; TRBD1 matches at 11 bases. V dropped 6 bases and J dropped 1; count of bases not matched to a gene: 4. Germline V gives CDR1 SGHAT, CDR2 FQNNGV. The length of the CDR3 is 15 residues. The CDR3 DNA reads TGTGCCAGCAGATCAGGGACAGGGGGCCAAGAGACCCAGTACTTC. Translating gives CASRSGTGGQETQYF. The full variable domain, in which reference TRBV11-2 and TRBJ2-5 provide the parts outside the CDR3, is EAGVAQSPRYKIIEKRQSVAFWCNPISGHATLYWYQQILGQGPKLLIQFQNNGVVDDSQLPKDRFSAERLKGVDSTLKIQPAKLEDSAVYLCASRSGTGGQETQYFGPGTRLLVL.

This clonotype occurred many times. This CDR3 is CASSSTGGAYNSPLHF. CDR3 in DNA: TGTGCCAGCAGCTCCACCGGGGGCGCCTATAATTCACCCCTCCACTTT. The J gene is TRBJ1-6, the V gene TRBV7-3; tentatively, D is TRBD1 (6 bases). Germline V lookup: CDR1 SGHTA, CDR2 FQGTGA. With 4 bases removed from V and 2 bases from J, the gap between germline ends came to 12 bases. The CDR3 spans 16 residues.

This clonotype was seen ten or more times. The DNA of the CDR3 is TGCAGCATGACTAGCGGGAGCTTACAAGAGACCCAGTACTTC. It is translated as CSMTSGSLQETQYF. The chain joins TRBV29-1 to TRBJ2-5, with 12 bases fitting TRBD2. The CDR3 totals 14 residues. Germline CDR1 is SQVTM and CDR2 is ANQGSEA. The trim removed 8 bases at V and 2 bases at J, leaving 6 bases unmatched.

This clonotype was seen ten or more times. The V call is TRBV2, the J call TRBJ1-5; a weak D match, TRBD1 (5 bases). Trimming took off 4 bases at V and 1 base at J, with 11 bases between the two ends. The V gene's germline CDR1 is SNHLY and CDR2 FYNNEI. The CDR3 is 15 residues long. The CDR3 spells CASSGGESSNQPQHF. The CDR3 bases are TGTGCCAGCAGTGGAGGGGAATCGAGCAATCAGCCCCAGCATTTT.

This clonotype was observed a handful of times. The chain links TRBV20-1 to TRBJ2-7; 8 bases fit TRBD2. The CDR3 has 14 residues. Germline trimming cut 6 bases from V and 1 base from J; bases unmatched to any gene: 8. Germline assignment: CDR1 DFQATT and CDR2 SNEGSKA (reference sequence). The CDR3 nucleotides read TGCAGTGCCCGTATAGCGGGGCTTTCCTACGAGCAGTACTTC. Translating it yields CSARIAGLSYEQYF.

This clonotype was detected many times. The chain carries TRBV2 and TRBJ1-5; 11 bases align to TRBD1. The V segment lost 1 base and the J segment 6 bases; nucleotides outside the gene matches: 2. The CDR3 loop spans 15 amino acids. Germline CDR1 reads SNHLY; CDR2 reads FYNNEI. In DNA, the CDR3 is TGTGCCAGCAGTGAAGGGACAGGGGGCGGTCAGCCCCAGCATTTT. It codes for CASSEGTGGGQPQHF.